This T cell receptor beta chain was sequenced for a study of T-cell reconstitution after alpha-beta-depleted transplantation in children. Findings and caveats of the study: Reports say that about two months after transplant, the alpha-beta T cells came out of several hundred graft clones that had expanded. Diversity of TCRbeta at day 60 was high in some patients, arising from surviving recipient T cells and thymic progenitors. Fresh T-cell production supplied most of the T-cell counts and diversity seen one year after transplant.

The CDR3 totals 16 residues. V was clipped by 0 bases and J by 7 bases, with 16 bases between them. CDR1 and CDR2 from the germline V gene are SGHRS and YFSETQ. This clonotype has only a few counts. The antigen remains unidentified. The library targeted TCRbeta and was prepared with unique molecular identifiers. TCRdb fed the PCR reads into MiXCR, producing one record per CDR3 protein. The profile shows 450,000 to 700,000 distinct CDR3 sequences, roughly a quarter of them singletons. The rearrangement links TRBV5-1 to TRBJ2-2; D may correspond to TRBD1 or TRBD2 (5 bases each). This sequence was found in a boy in the first two years of life with Wiskott-Aldrich syndrome, due to receive a stem cell transplant. The sequencing here drew on PBMCs, taken before TCRalphabeta/CD19-depleted stem cell transplant. The CDR3 loop is CASSLVGPGRVGELFF. The CDR3 region has the DNA TGCGCCAGCAGCTTGGTTGGACCGGGGCGTGTCGGGGAGCTGTTTTTT.